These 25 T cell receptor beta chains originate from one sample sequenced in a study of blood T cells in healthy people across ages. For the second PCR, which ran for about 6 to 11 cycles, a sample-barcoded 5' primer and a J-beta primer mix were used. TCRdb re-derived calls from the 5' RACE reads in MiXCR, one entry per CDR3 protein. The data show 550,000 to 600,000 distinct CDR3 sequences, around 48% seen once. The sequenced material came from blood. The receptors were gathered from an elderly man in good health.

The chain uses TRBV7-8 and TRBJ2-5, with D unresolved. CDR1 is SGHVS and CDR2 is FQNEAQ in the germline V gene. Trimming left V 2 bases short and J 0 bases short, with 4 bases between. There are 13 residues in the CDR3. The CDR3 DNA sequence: TGTGCCAGCAGCTTACAGCACCAAGAGACCCAGTACTTC. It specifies CASSLQHQETQYF.

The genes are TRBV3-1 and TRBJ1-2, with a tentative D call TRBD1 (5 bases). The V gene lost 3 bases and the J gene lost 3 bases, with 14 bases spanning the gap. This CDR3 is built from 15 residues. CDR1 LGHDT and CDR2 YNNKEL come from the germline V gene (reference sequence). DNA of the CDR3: TGTGCCAGCAGCCAGGCCCGGGACCGCTACTATGGCTACACCTTC. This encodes CASSQARDRYYGYTF.

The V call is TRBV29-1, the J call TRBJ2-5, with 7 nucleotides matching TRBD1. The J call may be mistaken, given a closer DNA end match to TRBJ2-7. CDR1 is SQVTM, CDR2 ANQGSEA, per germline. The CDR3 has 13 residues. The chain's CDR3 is CSVLEGAWSEQYF. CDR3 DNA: TGCAGCGTTCTTGAGGGGGCGTGGAGCGAGCAGTACTTC.

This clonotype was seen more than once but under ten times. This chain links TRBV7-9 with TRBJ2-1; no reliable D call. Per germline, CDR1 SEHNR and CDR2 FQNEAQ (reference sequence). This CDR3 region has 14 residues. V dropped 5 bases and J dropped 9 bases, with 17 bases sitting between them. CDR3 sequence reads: CASSDDLRRIEQFF. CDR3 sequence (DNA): TGTGCCAGCAGCGACGACCTGAGGCGCATTGAGCAGTTCTTC. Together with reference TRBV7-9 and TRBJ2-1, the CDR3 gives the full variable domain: DTGVSQNPRHKITKRGQNVTFRCDPISEHNRLYWYRQTLGQGPEFLTYFQNEAQLEKSRLLSDRFSAERPKGSFSTLEIQRTEQGDSAMYLCASSDDLRRIEQFFGPGTRLTVL.

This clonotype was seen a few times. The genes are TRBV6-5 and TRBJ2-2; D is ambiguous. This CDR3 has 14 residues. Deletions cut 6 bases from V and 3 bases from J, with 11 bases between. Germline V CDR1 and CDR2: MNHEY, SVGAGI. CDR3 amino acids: CASSPNWDTGELFF. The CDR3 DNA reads TGTGCCAGCAGCCCAAACTGGGACACCGGGGAGCTGTTTTTT.

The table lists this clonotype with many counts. CDR3 residues: CASSPVGANVLTF. Written as DNA, the CDR3 is TGTGCCAGCAGCCCAGTTGGGGCCAACGTCCTGACTTTC. The chain recombines TRBV6-5 with TRBJ2-6, with no clear D. CDR1 MNHEY and CDR2 SVGAGI come from the germline V gene. Trimming cost V 6 bases and J 3 bases, with 6 bases left between them. The CDR3 runs to 13 residues.

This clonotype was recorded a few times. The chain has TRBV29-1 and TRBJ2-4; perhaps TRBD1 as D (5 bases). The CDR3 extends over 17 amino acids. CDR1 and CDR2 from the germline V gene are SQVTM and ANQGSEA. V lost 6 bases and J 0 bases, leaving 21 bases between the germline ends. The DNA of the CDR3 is TGCAGCGTACTCTCGGCTAGGGGTTTGCCAGCCAAAAACATTCAGTACTTC. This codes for CSVLSARGLPAKNIQYF.

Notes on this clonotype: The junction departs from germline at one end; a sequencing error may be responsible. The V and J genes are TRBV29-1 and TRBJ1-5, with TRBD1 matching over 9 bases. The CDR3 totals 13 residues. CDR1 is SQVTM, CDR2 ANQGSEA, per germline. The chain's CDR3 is CSVKDRGFQPRHF. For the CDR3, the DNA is TGCAGCGTGAAGGACAGGGGATTTCAGCCCCGGCATTTT.

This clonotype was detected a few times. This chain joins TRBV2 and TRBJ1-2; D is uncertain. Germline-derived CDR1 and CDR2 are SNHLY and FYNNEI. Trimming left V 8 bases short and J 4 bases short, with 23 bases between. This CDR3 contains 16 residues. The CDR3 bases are TGTGCCAGCGATTTGGAGACCCTCAAACGTGGCTATGGCTACACCTTC. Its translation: CASDLETLKRGYGYTF.

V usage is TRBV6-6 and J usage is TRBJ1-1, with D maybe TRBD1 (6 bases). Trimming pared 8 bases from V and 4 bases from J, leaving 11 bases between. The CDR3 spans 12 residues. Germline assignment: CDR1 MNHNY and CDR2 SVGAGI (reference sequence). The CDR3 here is CASQGMGTEAFF. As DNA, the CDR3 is TGTGCCAGCCAGGGGATGGGCACTGAAGCTTTCTTT.

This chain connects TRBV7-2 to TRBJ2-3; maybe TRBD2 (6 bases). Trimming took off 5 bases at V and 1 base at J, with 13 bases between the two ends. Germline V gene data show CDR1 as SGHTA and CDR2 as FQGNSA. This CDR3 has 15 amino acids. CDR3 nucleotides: TGTGCCAGCAGCCCCCAGGGAGGCGGCACAGATACGCAGTATTTT. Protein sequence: CASSPQGGGTDTQYF.

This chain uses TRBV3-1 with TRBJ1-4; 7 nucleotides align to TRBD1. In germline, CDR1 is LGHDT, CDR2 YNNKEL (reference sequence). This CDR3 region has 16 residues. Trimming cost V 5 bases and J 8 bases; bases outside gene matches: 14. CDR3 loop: CASSTRTTGLNEKLFF. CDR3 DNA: TGTGCCAGCAGCACCCGCACGACAGGGTTAAACGAAAAACTGTTTTTT.

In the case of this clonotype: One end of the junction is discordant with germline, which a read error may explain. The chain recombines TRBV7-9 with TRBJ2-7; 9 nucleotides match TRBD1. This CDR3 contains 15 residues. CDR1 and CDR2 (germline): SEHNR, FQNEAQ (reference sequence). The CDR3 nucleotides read TGTACCAGCAGCCACGACGGGACAGGGCCCTACGAGCAGTACTTC. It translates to CTSSHDGTGPYEQYF. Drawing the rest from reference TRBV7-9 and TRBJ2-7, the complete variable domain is DTGVSQNPRHKITKRGQNVTFRCDPISEHNRLYWYRQTLGQGPEFLTYFQNEAQLEKSRLLSDRFSAERPKGSFSTLEIQRTEQGDSAMYLCTSSHDGTGPYEQYFGPGTRLTVT.

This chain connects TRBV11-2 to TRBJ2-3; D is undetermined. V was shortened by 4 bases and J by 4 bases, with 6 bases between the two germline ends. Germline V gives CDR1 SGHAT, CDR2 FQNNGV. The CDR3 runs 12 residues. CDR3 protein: CASSSAPDTQYF. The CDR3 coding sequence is TGTGCCAGCAGCTCCGCGCCAGATACGCAGTATTTT.

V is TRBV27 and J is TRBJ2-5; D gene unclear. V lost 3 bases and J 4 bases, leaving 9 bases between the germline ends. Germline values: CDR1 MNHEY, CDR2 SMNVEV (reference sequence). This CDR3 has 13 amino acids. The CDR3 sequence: CASSFLIGETQYF. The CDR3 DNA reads TGTGCCAGCAGTTTCCTTATTGGAGAGACCCAGTACTTC.

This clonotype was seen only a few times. The CDR3 region has the DNA TGTGCCACCAGCATGTCTAGCGGGGGGGCTAACACCGGGGAGCTGTTTTTT. This codes for CATSMSSGGANTGELFF. The V gene is TRBV15, the J gene TRBJ2-2, with 12 bases fitting TRBD2. The V gene end was trimmed by 4 bases and the J gene end by 2 bases; junction bases not matched to a gene: 5. CDR1 and CDR2 from the germline V gene are LNHNV and YYDKDF (reference sequence). The CDR3 contains 17 residues.

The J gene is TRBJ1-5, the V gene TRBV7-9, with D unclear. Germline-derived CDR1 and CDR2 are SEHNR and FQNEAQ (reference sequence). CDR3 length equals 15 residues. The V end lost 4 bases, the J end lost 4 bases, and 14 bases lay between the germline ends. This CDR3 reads CASSSPGIGNQPQHF. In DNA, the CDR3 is TGTGCCAGCAGCTCTCCGGGGATTGGGAATCAGCCCCAGCATTTT.

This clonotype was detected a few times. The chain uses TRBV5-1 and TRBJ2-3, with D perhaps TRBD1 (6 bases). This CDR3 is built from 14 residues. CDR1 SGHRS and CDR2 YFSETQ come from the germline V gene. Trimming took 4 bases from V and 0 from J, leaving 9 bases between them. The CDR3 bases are TGCGCCAGCAGCACCGGACAGAGCACAGATACGCAGTATTTT. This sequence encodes CASSTGQSTDTQYF.

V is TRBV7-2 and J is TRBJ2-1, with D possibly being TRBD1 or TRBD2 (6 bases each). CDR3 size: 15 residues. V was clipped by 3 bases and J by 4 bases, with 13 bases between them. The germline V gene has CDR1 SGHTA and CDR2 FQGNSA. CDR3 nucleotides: TGTGCCAGCAGCTTGCGCCGGGGGACATACAATGAGCAGTTCTTC. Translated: CASSLRRGTYNEQFF.

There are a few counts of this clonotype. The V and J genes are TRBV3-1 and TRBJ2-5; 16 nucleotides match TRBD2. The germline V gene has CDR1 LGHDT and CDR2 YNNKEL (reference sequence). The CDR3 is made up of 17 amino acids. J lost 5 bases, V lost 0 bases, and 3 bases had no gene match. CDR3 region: CASSQEGLAGGLETQYF. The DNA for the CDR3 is TGTGCCAGCAGCCAAGAGGGACTAGCGGGGGGGCTTGAGACCCAGTACTTC.

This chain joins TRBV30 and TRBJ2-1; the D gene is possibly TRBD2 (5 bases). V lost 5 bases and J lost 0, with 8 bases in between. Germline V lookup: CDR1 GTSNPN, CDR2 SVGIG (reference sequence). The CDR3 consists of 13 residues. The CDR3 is CAWRETSYNEQFF. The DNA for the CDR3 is TGTGCCTGGCGGGAAACCTCCTACAATGAGCAGTTCTTC.

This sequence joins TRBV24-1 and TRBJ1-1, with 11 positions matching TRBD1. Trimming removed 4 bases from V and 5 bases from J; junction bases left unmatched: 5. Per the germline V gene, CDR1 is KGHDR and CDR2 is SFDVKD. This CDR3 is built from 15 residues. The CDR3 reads CATSEGTGGRTEAFF. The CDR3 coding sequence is TGTGCCACCAGTGAGGGGACAGGGGGAAGAACTGAAGCTTTCTTT.

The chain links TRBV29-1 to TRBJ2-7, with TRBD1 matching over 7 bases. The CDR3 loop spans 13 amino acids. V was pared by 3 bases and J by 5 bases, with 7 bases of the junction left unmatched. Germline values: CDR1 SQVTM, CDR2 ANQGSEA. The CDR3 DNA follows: TGCAGCGTTGAGGCCAACAGGGGCCACGAGCAGTACTTC. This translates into CSVEANRGHEQYF.

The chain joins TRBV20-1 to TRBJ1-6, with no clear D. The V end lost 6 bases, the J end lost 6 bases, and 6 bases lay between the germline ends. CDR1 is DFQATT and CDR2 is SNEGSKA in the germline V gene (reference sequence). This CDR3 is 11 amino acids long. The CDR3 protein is CSAEFNSPLHF. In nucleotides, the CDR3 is TGCAGTGCCGAGTTTAATTCACCCCTCCACTTT.

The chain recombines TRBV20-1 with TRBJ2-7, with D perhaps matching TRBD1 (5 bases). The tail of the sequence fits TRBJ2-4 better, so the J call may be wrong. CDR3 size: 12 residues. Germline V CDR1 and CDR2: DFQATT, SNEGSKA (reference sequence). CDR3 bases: TGCAGTACTTCGACAGAGTCAAACATTCAGTACTTC. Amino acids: CSTSTESNIQYF.